This record covers a single T cell receptor (beta chain). The sample belongs to a study of CD8 T cells in Susac syndrome. The study sequenced TCR beta in blood CD8+ and CD4+ T cells. RNA was extracted with the RNeasy kit, and a quantity of roughly 0.5 to 1 ug was reverse transcribed using random hexamers. One entry per CDR3 protein results from TCRdb running MiXCR on the immunoSEQ multiplex PCR reads. In the table there are 400,000 or so distinct CDR3 sequences, more than 80% of which are singletons. This CDR3 is built from 17 residues. V was clipped by 4 bases and J by 5 bases, with 24 bases between them. CDR1 and CDR2 from the germline V gene are SGHDT and YYEEEE.

Specimen: CD8+ T cells from PBMCs. This TCR was recovered from a human donor with multiple sclerosis. The chain couples TRBV5-6 to TRBJ2-5; possibly TRBD2 for D (6 bases). The CDR3 region is CASSPQEPSEGGETQYF. CDR3 coding DNA: TGTGCCAGCAGCCCCCAAGAGCCTAGCGAGGGCGGGGAGACCCAGTACTTC.